The 18 T cell receptor beta chains below come from one sample, sequenced in a study of OX40 agonist ivuxolimab in advanced cancers. The method was immunoSEQ multiplex PCR; TCRdb's version includes in-frame clones alone and lacks a portion of them. The sample records 60,000 or so clones, roughly 85% being singletons. Sequences were derived from CD4+ or CD8+ T cells sorted from blood, sampled in a trial of the OX40 agonist ivuxolimab. Receptors originate from an adult with an advanced solid tumor such as melanoma, head and neck, liver or kidney cancer.

This clone has a handful of counts. The chain is built from TRBV7-8 and TRBJ1-4, with D perhaps matching TRBD1 (5 bases). Trimming took off 4 bases at V and 10 bases at J, with 16 bases between the two ends. Germline lookup yields CDR1 SGHVS and CDR2 FQNEAQ. The CDR3 loop spans 14 amino acids. CDR3 residues: CASSSRTHSGKLFF. As DNA, the CDR3 is TGTGCCAGCAGCTCCCGGACACATTCGGGAAAACTGTTTTTT.

This clone was found a few times. The genes are TRBV5-1 and TRBJ1-6, with 8 bases that match TRBD1. Germline lookup yields CDR1 SGHRS and CDR2 YFSETQ. This CDR3 contains 16 residues. The trim removed 4 bases at V and 6 bases at J, leaving 9 bases unmatched. The CDR3 spells CASSPAQGASNSPLHF. The CDR3 DNA is TGCGCCAGCAGCCCGGCGCAGGGGGCAAGTAATTCACCCCTCCACTTT.

The chain recombines TRBV7-2 with TRBJ1-1; 11 bases fit TRBD1. The J segment lost 5 bases and the V segment lost 5 bases, leaving 7 bases of the junction unmatched. Germline values: CDR1 SGHTA, CDR2 FQGNSA. The CDR3 spans 15 residues. This chain's CDR3 is CASSGTGGSRTEAFF. Here the CDR3 DNA reads TGTGCCAGCAGCGGGACAGGGGGGAGTAGGACTGAAGCTTTCTTT. Full variable domain (missing parts from reference TRBV7-2 and TRBJ1-1): GAGVSQSPSNKVTEKGKDVELRCDPISGHTALYWYRQSLGQGLEFLIYFQGNSAPDKSGLPSDRFSAERTGGSVSTLTIQRTQQEDSAVYLCASSGTGGSRTEAFFGQGTRLTVV.

The chain is built from TRBV6-6 and TRBJ2-1; 9 bases match TRBD1. The CDR3 totals 15 residues. In germline, CDR1 is MNHNY, CDR2 SVGAGI (reference sequence). V shed 6 bases and J 6 bases; nucleotides not matched to a gene: 9. The DNA for the CDR3 is TGTGCCAGCAGACAAACGACAGGGGGAATCAATGAGCAGTTCTTC. It encodes CASRQTTGGINEQFF.

V and J are TRBV6-7 and TRBJ2-7; 8 nucleotides match TRBD1. TRBV6-7 falls under the ORF class, with uncertain function. The CDR3 totals 15 residues. Trimming at V came to 11 bases and at J to 3 bases, leaving 15 bases not matched to a gene. CDR3 protein: CAGRRTGLSFYEQYF. CDR3 nucleotide sequence: TGTGCCGGACGGCGGACAGGGCTAAGTTTCTACGAGCAGTACTTC.

The chain carries TRBV15 and TRBJ2-1, with 9 bases that match TRBD2. Germline lookup yields CDR1 LNHNV and CDR2 YYDKDF (reference sequence). The CDR3 has 15 amino acids. J was trimmed by 5 bases and V by 4 bases; bases with no gene match: 6. This CDR3 reads CATSKRGGANNEQFF. The CDR3 region has the DNA TGTGCCACCAGCAAACGCGGGGGGGCGAACAATGAGCAGTTCTTC.

This chain joins TRBV28 and TRBJ2-7, with 8 bases identical to TRBD1. This CDR3 spans 13 amino acids. Germline V gene lookup returns CDR1 MDHEN and CDR2 SYDVKM. Trimming removed 6 bases from V and 4 bases from J; junction bases left unmatched: 5. CDR3 region: CASRRDRRYEQYF. The CDR3 bases are TGTGCCAGCAGACGGGACAGGCGGTACGAGCAGTACTTC.

This rearrangement joins TRBV7-2 to TRBJ2-7; 11 bases align to TRBD1. CDR1 is SGHTA, CDR2 FQGNSA, per germline. V gave up 5 bases and J gave up 0 bases; unmatched junction bases: 3. The CDR3 length is 15 residues. The CDR3 protein is CASSAGQGASYEQYF. CDR3 bases: TGTGCCAGCAGCGCAGGACAGGGGGCCTCCTACGAGCAGTACTTC. Using reference TRBV7-2 and TRBJ2-7 for the parts outside the CDR3, the full variable domain is GAGVSQSPSNKVTEKGKDVELRCDPISGHTALYWYRQSLGQGLEFLIYFQGNSAPDKSGLPSDRFSAERTGGSVSTLTIQRTQQEDSAVYLCASSAGQGASYEQYFGPGTRLTVT.

The chain recombines TRBV11-2 with TRBJ1-1, with D unresolved. Trimming pared 3 bases from V and 11 bases from J, leaving 16 bases between. This CDR3 has 13 amino acids. Germline CDR1 SGHAT, CDR2 FQNNGV. The CDR3 reads CASSLDQVGRAFF. CDR3 bases: TGTGCCAGCAGCTTGGACCAAGTTGGGCGGGCTTTCTTT.

The chain carries TRBV5-1 and TRBJ1-3, with D possibly TRBD1 on 5 matching bases. CDR1 and CDR2 from the germline V gene are SGHRS and YFSETQ. V was pared by 4 bases and J by 7 bases, with 15 bases between. This CDR3 has 14 residues. The DNA of the CDR3 is TGCGCCAGCAGCGTTGGGACGGAGGGGAACACCATATATTTT. Amino acid sequence: CASSVGTEGNTIYF. The entire variable domain, with the rest obtained from reference TRBV5-1 and TRBJ1-3, is as follows: KAGVTQTPRYLIKTRGQQVTLSCSPISGHRSVSWYQQTPGQGLQFLFEYFSETQRNKGNFPGRFSGRQFSNSRSEMNVSTLELGDSALYLCASSVGTEGNTIYFGEGSWLTVV.

The J gene is TRBJ1-2, the V gene TRBV27, with D uncertain. The germline gives CDR1 MNHEY, CDR2 SMNVEV (reference sequence). This CDR3 comprises 14 residues. Trimming shortened V by 6 bases and J by 3 bases, and 14 bases separated the two germline ends. The CDR3 sequence: CASRALGGDYGYTF. In nucleotides, the CDR3 is TGTGCCAGCAGGGCCCTCGGTGGTGACTATGGCTACACCTTC.

The chain has TRBV7-2 and TRBJ2-3; D unclear. V shed 1 base and J shed 8 bases, with 7 bases lying between them. CDR3 size: 12 residues. Per the germline V gene, CDR1 is SGHTA and CDR2 is FQGNSA. CDR3 protein: CASSLVSATQYF. Written as DNA, the CDR3 is TGTGCCAGCAGCTTAGTTTCCGCTACGCAGTATTTT.

The chain uses TRBV4-3 and TRBJ2-6; D is ambiguous. Trimming stripped 3 bases from V and 1 base from J, with 4 bases between. The length of the CDR3 is 14 residues. Germline V lookup: CDR1 LGHNA, CDR2 YSLEER. This CDR3 is CASSHKSGANVLTF. The CDR3 DNA follows: TGCGCCAGCAGCCATAAATCTGGGGCCAACGTCCTGACTTTC.

The chain joins TRBV4-2 to TRBJ1-4, with D possibly matching TRBD1 (6 bases). The germline V gene encodes CDR1 LGHNA and CDR2 YNFKEQ. The CDR3 covers 16 residues. V gave up 0 bases and J gave up 8 bases, with 16 bases separating them. This chain's CDR3 is CASSQDHGGSGEKLFF. The CDR3 region has the DNA TGTGCCAGCAGCCAAGATCATGGGGGCTCGGGAGAAAAACTGTTTTTT.

This rearrangement joins TRBV6-5 to TRBJ2-7, with D perhaps TRBD1 (7 bases). This CDR3 has 14 amino acids. CDR1 MNHEY and CDR2 SVGAGI come from the germline V gene. V was cut by 3 bases and J by 1 base, with 10 bases left in between. As DNA, the CDR3 is TGTGCCAGCAGTTATCAGGGGGGTTCCTACGAGCAGTACTTC. Protein: CASSYQGGSYEQYF.

The chain recombines TRBV4-2 with TRBJ2-5; possibly TRBD2 for D (6 bases). The V end was cut by 0 bases, the J end by 5 bases, with 13 bases between. The CDR3 is 15 amino acids. The germline V gene has CDR1 LGHNA and CDR2 YNFKEQ. CDR3 bases: TGTGCCAGCAGCCAAGATTGGCTAGCGCGGGAGACCCAGTACTTC. It translates to CASSQDWLARETQYF.

The genes are TRBV19 and TRBJ2-7, with a weak D call TRBD1 (8 bases). CDR1 is LNHDA, CDR2 SQIVND, per germline (reference sequence). V shed 1 base and J shed 2 bases, with 15 bases lying between them. The CDR3 runs to 16 residues. The CDR3 bases are TGTGCCAGTAGTATAGCCCATACAGGGGGGGCCTACGAGCAGTACTTC. Protein: CASSIAHTGGAYEQYF.

The rearrangement links TRBV28 to TRBJ2-7, with D uncertain. The CDR3 loop spans 14 amino acids. Deletions cut 1 base from V and 3 bases from J, with 10 bases between. Looked up from germline, CDR1 is MDHEN and CDR2 is SYDVKM. CDR3 protein: CASSLYSLGYEQYF. The CDR3 nucleotides are TGTGCCAGCAGTTTATACAGTCTCGGCTACGAGCAGTACTTC. The full variable domain, its missing parts supplied by reference TRBV28 and TRBJ2-7, is DVKVTQSSRYLVKRTGEKVFLECVQDMDHENMFWYRQDPGLGLRLIYFSYDVKMKEKGDIPEGYSVSREKKERFSLILESASTNQTSMYLCASSLYSLGYEQYFGPGTRLTVT.